The TCR beta chain under discussion was sequenced for a study of early T cells in non-severe SARS-CoV-2 infection. The overall study: With bulk RNA from unsorted whole blood as input, sequencing yielded unpaired chains.

This clonotype was recorded at least ten times. The CDR3 consists of 15 residues. Per the germline V gene, CDR1 is SGHDN and CDR2 is FVKESK. The junction had 11 bases not matched to a gene; V was cut back by 0 bases and J by 11 bases. Unique molecular identifier tags were affixed to discrete cDNA molecules. A single record per CDR3 protein comes from TCRdb applying MiXCR to the 5' RACE reads. Here the sample spans around 67,000 distinct CDR3 sequences, around an eighth being singletons. The rearrangement joins TRBV14 to TRBJ1-2; the match to TRBD1 covers 8 bases. This receptor was identified in an adult who was a healthcare worker with PCR-confirmed SARS-CoV-2 infection or an uninfected control (not recorded which). The sequencing sample was made of whole blood. CDR3 DNA: TGTGCCAGCAGCCAAGAACTTCCCGGACAGGGCCGTTACACCTTC. Its protein is CASSQELPGQGRYTF.